One and the same sample provided the 20 T cell receptor beta chains below, sequenced in a study of blood T cell repertoires in COVID-19. The method was immunoSEQ multiplex PCR; TCRdb's version includes in-frame clones alone and lacks a portion of them. In the table there are roughly 280,000 clones, roughly 91% of which are singletons. Sequenced: PBMCs or T cells enriched from blood (not recorded which). The source is a woman aged 60-75 years who had recovered from COVID-19.

This clone was counted a single time. The V gene is TRBV7-3, the J gene TRBJ2-7; the D gene is possibly TRBD2 (6 bases). The germline V gene encodes CDR1 SGHTA and CDR2 FQGTGA. The V end was cut by 3 bases, the J end by 13 bases, with 19 bases between. The CDR3 runs 13 residues. CDR3 protein: CASSFTDGGDCYF. In DNA form, the CDR3 reads TGTGCCAGCAGCTTTACGGACGGGGGTGATTGCTACTTC.

J is TRBJ2-5 and V is TRBV29-1; 7 bases agree with TRBD2. In germline, CDR1 is SQVTM, CDR2 ANQGSEA. The ends lost 3 bases at V and 5 bases at J; junction bases unmatched: 9. The CDR3 consists of 14 residues. This CDR3 reads CSVDPGAGGETQYF. Written as DNA, the CDR3 is TGCAGCGTTGATCCCGGGGCCGGGGGGGAGACCCAGTACTTC.

This chain connects TRBV5-4 to TRBJ2-7, with D perhaps TRBD2 (5 bases). The germline V and J ends were trimmed by 0 bases and 5 bases, with 9 bases remaining between them. Germline loops: CDR1 SGHNT, CDR2 YYREEE (reference sequence). There are 13 residues in the CDR3. CDR3 sequence reads: CASSLAGVHEQYF. For the CDR3, the DNA is TGTGCCAGCAGCTTGGCCGGGGTACACGAGCAGTACTTC.

The CDR3 nucleotides are TGTGCCAGCAGTTCCGAAGGACTAGCGTCAACTCCCTACGAGCAGTACTTC. Translated: CASSSEGLASTPYEQYF. The chain combines TRBV28 with TRBJ2-7, with 9 bases that match TRBD2. The CDR3 is 17 residues long. J gave up 2 bases and V 4 bases, and 12 bases lay outside the gene matches. Germline values: CDR1 MDHEN, CDR2 SYDVKM.

The rearrangement uses TRBV19 and TRBJ1-2; the D is unclear. This CDR3 is built from 15 residues. Germline CDR1 reads LNHDA; CDR2 reads SQIVND (reference sequence). Trimming shortened V by 3 bases and J by 2 bases, and 13 bases separated the two germline ends. The CDR3 loop reads CASSMGSAPNYGYTF. In nucleotides, the CDR3 is TGTGCCAGTAGTATGGGCAGTGCCCCAAACTATGGCTACACCTTC.

This clone has just one count. The rearrangement uses TRBV19 and TRBJ2-1, with 10 bases that match TRBD1. Germline loops: CDR1 LNHDA, CDR2 SQIVND (reference sequence). This CDR3 is built from 14 residues. The V gene end was trimmed by 6 bases and the J gene end by 7 bases; junction bases not matched to a gene: 6. The CDR3: CASSTGTGANEQFF. As DNA, the CDR3 is TGTGCCAGTAGCACCGGGACAGGGGCTAATGAGCAGTTCTTC.

The chain uses TRBV4-1 and TRBJ2-7; 9 bases fit TRBD2. The CDR3 contains 16 residues. J was trimmed by 0 bases and V by 0 bases; bases with no gene match: 3. Germline V gene sequence: CDR1 MGHRA, CDR2 YSYEKL. CDR3 sequence (DNA): TGCGCCAGCAGCCAAGAGCTAGCGGGAATCTCCTACGAGCAGTACTTC. This codes for CASSQELAGISYEQYF.

V gene TRBV16 combines with J gene TRBJ1-1; TRBD1 matches at 7 bases. Looked up from germline, CDR1 is KGHSY and CDR2 is FQNENV. The CDR3 totals 14 residues. J was trimmed by 2 bases and V by 2 bases; bases with no gene match: 2. Here the CDR3 DNA reads TGTGCCAGCAGCCAAGGGACAGCCAACACTGAAGCTTTCTTT. This sequence encodes CASSQGTANTEAFF.

The rearrangement links TRBV7-9 to TRBJ2-1; 7 bases map to TRBD2. V lost 2 bases and J lost 7; bases outside the gene matches: 5. CDR3 length: 14 residues. Germline CDR1 is SEHNR and CDR2 is FQNEAQ (reference sequence). The CDR3 DNA is TGTGCCAGCAGCTTAAGCCAGGGACTAAATGAGCAGTTCTTC. Residues: CASSLSQGLNEQFF.

Turning to this clone: One junction end does not reproduce the germline sequence, and a read error may be involved. This rearrangement joins TRBV18 to TRBJ1-6; a weak D match, TRBD1 (6 bases). Germline V gives CDR1 KGHSH, CDR2 LQKENI. The CDR3 runs 19 residues. CDR3 bases: TGTGCCAGCTCGCCACGAGGGCTGGCGGAGACAGGCCCGTCTTCACCCCTCCACTTT. Amino acid sequence: CASSPRGLAETGPSSPLHF. The full variable domain, rest sourced from reference TRBV18 and TRBJ1-6, is NAGVMQNPRHLVRRRGQEARLRCSPMKGHSHVYWYRQLPEEGLKFMVYLQKENIIDESGMPKERFSAEFPKEGPSILRIQQVVRGDSAAYFCASSPRGLAETGPSSPLHFGNGTRLTVT.

V usage is TRBV18 and J usage is TRBJ2-1, with unresolved D. There are 15 residues in the CDR3. Germline V lookup: CDR1 KGHSH, CDR2 LQKENI. V was pared by 3 bases and J by 1 base, with 10 bases between. The CDR3 DNA reads as TGTGCCAGCTCACCTAGTGGCGGTTCCTACAATGAGCAGTTCTTC. Translating it yields CASSPSGGSYNEQFF.

This chain connects TRBV28 to TRBJ2-7; 11 nucleotides align to TRBD1. V shed 5 bases, J shed 2 bases, and the junction held 2 bases outside the gene matches. The CDR3 runs 14 residues. CDR1 is MDHEN, CDR2 SYDVKM, per germline. This CDR3 reads CASSVGQGAYEQYF. The CDR3 DNA reads as TGTGCCAGCAGTGTGGGACAGGGGGCCTACGAGCAGTACTTC.

The V gene is TRBV24-1, the J gene TRBJ2-2, with 7 bases lining up with TRBD1. J was trimmed by 3 bases and V by 4 bases; bases with no gene match: 7. The CDR3 covers 16 residues. Germline assignment: CDR1 KGHDR and CDR2 SFDVKD. The CDR3 here is CATSDGTDVYTGELFF. The CDR3 DNA reads TGTGCCACCAGTGACGGGACAGACGTTTACACCGGGGAGCTGTTTTTT.

Worth noting for this clone: Additional DNA sequences in this sample encode the identical CDR3. The CDR3 loop reads CASSSDSYEQYF. For the CDR3, the DNA is TGTGCCAGCAGTTCGGACAGCTACGAGCAGTACTTC. This rearrangement joins TRBV2 to TRBJ2-7; maybe TRBD1 (6 bases). Per the germline V gene, CDR1 is SNHLY and CDR2 is FYNNEI. This CDR3 comprises 12 residues. V lost 5 bases to trimming and J lost 3 bases, with 8 bases between them.

This rearrangement joins TRBV19 to TRBJ2-1; 9 bases fit TRBD2. Unmatched junction bases numbered 7, after V lost 5 bases and J lost 5 bases. CDR3 length: 15 residues. The germline V gene has CDR1 LNHDA and CDR2 SQIVND (reference sequence). CDR3 sequence (DNA): TGTGCCAGTAGTCCGACTCTAGCGGGAAACAATGAGCAGTTCTTC. Its protein product is CASSPTLAGNNEQFF.

The chain couples TRBV14 to TRBJ2-5; the match to TRBD2 covers 10 bases. With V trimmed by 1 base and J by 5 bases, 13 bases remained unmatched. Germline assignment: CDR1 SGHDN and CDR2 FVKESK. This CDR3 comprises 18 residues. This CDR3 is CASSQGASGRRRGETQYF. CDR3 nucleotide sequence: TGTGCCAGCAGCCAAGGGGCTAGCGGGAGAAGAAGAGGGGAGACCCAGTACTTC.

As regards this clone: Other nucleotide sequences from this sample produce the same CDR3. The V gene is TRBV3-1 (or the pseudogene TRBV3-2), the J gene TRBJ2-2; D might be TRBD2 (6 bases). V was shortened by 4 bases and J by 3 bases, with 9 bases between the two germline ends. The CDR3 runs 14 residues. Germline V lookup: CDR1 LGHDT, CDR2 YNNKEL (reference sequence). The CDR3 DNA is TGTGCCAGCAGCCGCGGAGGGGACACCGGGGAGCTGTTTTTT. Its translation is CASSRGGDTGELFF.

The chain couples TRBV11-2 to TRBJ2-5; perhaps TRBD2 as D (5 bases). The CDR3 contains 14 residues. The ends were cut back, 6 bases at V and 5 bases at J, with 16 bases in the middle. Germline V lookup: CDR1 SGHAT, CDR2 FQNNGV. The CDR3 bases are TGTGCCAGCAGACAAGCCGGCGGGCGGGAGACCCAGTACTTC. Amino acids: CASRQAGGRETQYF.

V gene TRBV6-5 combines with J gene TRBJ2-5; 7 nucleotides align to TRBD2. Germline V gene lookup returns CDR1 MNHEY and CDR2 SVGAGI. J lost 5 bases, V lost 1 base, and 1 base had no gene match. There are 13 residues in the CDR3. The CDR3: CASSYWRGETQYF. DNA for the CDR3: TGTGCCAGCAGTTACTGGCGGGGGGAGACCCAGTACTTC.

Written as DNA, the CDR3 is TGCGCCAGCACCATGGGGGGCGGGAGTCACAATGAGCAGTTCTTC. Protein: CASTMGGGSHNEQFF. The genes are TRBV5-1 and TRBJ2-1; possibly TRBD2 for D (7 bases). V lost 6 bases to trimming and J lost 5 bases, with 18 bases between them. From germline, CDR1 is SGHRS and CDR2 YFSETQ. The CDR3 length is 15 residues.